These 11 T cell receptor beta chains came from one sample sequenced in a study of CD8 T cells in ankylosing spondylitis. TCRdb used MiXCR to reprocess the 5' RACE reads, holding one entry per CDR3 protein. This sample has roughly 250,000 distinct CDR3 sequences; under 12% occur once, and the top ten carry less than 3%. Sequenced material: blood, either unsorted or a sorted T cell fraction (not recorded which). These TCRs come from a male donor with ankylosing spondylitis or in good health (not recorded which).

This clonotype came up many times. The chain combines TRBV5-1 with TRBJ2-5; 7 positions agree with TRBD1. This CDR3 is 15 amino acids long. Germline V gene lookup returns CDR1 SGHRS and CDR2 YFSETQ. With V trimmed by 2 bases and J by 5 bases, 9 bases remained unmatched. CDR3 sequence (DNA): TGCGCCAGCAGCTTTGTAGACAGGGCTGGGGAGACCCAGTACTTC. This codes for CASSFVDRAGETQYF.

This clonotype has a count of ten or more. This chain uses TRBV5-1 with TRBJ2-2; 7 bases map to TRBD2. Germline CDR1 and CDR2: SGHRS and YFSETQ. The CDR3 has 16 amino acids. Trimming at V came to 3 bases and at J to 1 base, leaving 6 bases not matched to a gene. The CDR3 bases are TGCGCCAGCAGCTGGAGCGGGGCTGTGAACACCGGGGAGCTGTTTTTT. This encodes CASSWSGAVNTGELFF.

The rearrangement joins TRBV27 to TRBJ2-1; 14 positions agree with TRBD2. The junction had 6 bases not matched to a gene; V was cut back by 6 bases and J by 8 bases. Germline CDR1 reads MNHEY; CDR2 reads SMNVEV (reference sequence). CDR3 length equals 15 residues. CDR3 nucleotides: TGTGCCAGCAGGGCCGGGACTAGCGGGAGTTATGAGCAGTTCTTC. Protein product: CASRAGTSGSYEQFF.

This clonotype was found many times. V gene TRBV3-1 combines with J gene TRBJ2-2; perhaps D is TRBD1 or TRBD2 (6 bases each). The V end was cut by 1 base, the J end by 1 base, with 13 bases between. CDR3 length: 17 residues. CDR1 LGHDT and CDR2 YNNKEL come from the germline V gene (reference sequence). CDR3 DNA: TGTGCCAGCAGCCAAGTCGGGGGCTCCGTGAACACCGGGGAGCTGTTTTTT. It translates to CASSQVGGSVNTGELFF.

This clonotype came up many times. The genes are TRBV21-1 and TRBJ2-1; the table's D call, TRBD2, has no DNA check behind it. TRBV21-1 has pseudogene status. The CDR3 loop spans 15 amino acids. CDR3 in amino acids: CASSGPGTGYNEQFF. Here the CDR3 DNA reads TGTGCCAGCAGCGGCCCCGGGACTGGCTACAATGAGCAGTTCTTC.

V gene TRBV30 combines with J gene TRBJ1-2, with D unclear. This CDR3 is built from 13 residues. Trimming took 3 bases from V and 8 from J, leaving 16 bases between them. Germline CDR1 and CDR2: GTSNPN and SVGIG (reference sequence). The CDR3 coding sequence is TGTGCCTGGAGGACGGGCCCTGGCGGGGGCTACACCTTC. This codes for CAWRTGPGGGYTF.

This clonotype was seen ten or more times. V gene TRBV4-2 combines with J gene TRBJ2-5; D may be TRBD2 (5 bases). The CDR3 is made up of 14 amino acids. V shed 2 bases and J shed 0 bases, with 7 bases lying between them. Germline V gives CDR1 LGHNA, CDR2 YNFKEQ. The CDR3 nucleotides are TGTGCCAGCAGCCAATCGGGAAACCAAGAGACCCAGTACTTC. Protein: CASSQSGNQETQYF.

This clonotype occurred many times. The chain links TRBV29-1 to TRBJ2-1; D might be TRBD2 (7 bases). The V end was cut by 4 bases, the J end by 12 bases, with 22 bases between. Germline CDR1 and CDR2: SQVTM and ANQGSEA. CDR3 length: 14 amino acids. The chain's CDR3 is CSVGEGGVGGVQFF. The DNA for the CDR3 is TGCAGCGTTGGTGAGGGGGGGGTAGGCGGTGTGCAGTTCTTC.

Ten or more counts support this clonotype. The CDR3 here is CASSLGVASTDTQYF. CDR3 bases: TGTGCCAGCAGCTTGGGTGTGGCTAGCACAGATACGCAGTATTTT. The genes are TRBV5-5 and TRBJ2-3; D call uncertain. Germline CDR1 SGHKS, CDR2 YYEKEE (reference sequence). The CDR3 has 15 residues. V was cut by 0 bases and J by 0 bases, with 8 bases left in between.

Many counts were recorded for this clonotype. This chain links TRBV10-3 with TRBJ2-1; D gene uncertain. Germline V gene lookup returns CDR1 ENHRY and CDR2 SYGVKD. With 8 bases removed from V and 4 bases from J, the gap between germline ends came to 9 bases. This CDR3 has 12 amino acids. As DNA, the CDR3 is TGTGCCATCGGGAACGGGTACAATGAGCAGTTCTTC. Its protein is CAIGNGYNEQFF.

This clonotype was seen ten or more times. The genes are TRBV20-1 and TRBJ2-2; 8 nucleotides agree with TRBD1. The germline CDR1 and CDR2 sequences are DFQATT and SNEGSKA (reference sequence). Trimming removed 6 bases from V and 6 bases from J; junction bases left unmatched: 6. The CDR3 sequence is 13 residues long. The CDR3 coding sequence is TGCAGTGCCAGGGGGCGATCGGCCGGGGAGCTGTTTTTT. Protein sequence: CSARGRSAGELFF.